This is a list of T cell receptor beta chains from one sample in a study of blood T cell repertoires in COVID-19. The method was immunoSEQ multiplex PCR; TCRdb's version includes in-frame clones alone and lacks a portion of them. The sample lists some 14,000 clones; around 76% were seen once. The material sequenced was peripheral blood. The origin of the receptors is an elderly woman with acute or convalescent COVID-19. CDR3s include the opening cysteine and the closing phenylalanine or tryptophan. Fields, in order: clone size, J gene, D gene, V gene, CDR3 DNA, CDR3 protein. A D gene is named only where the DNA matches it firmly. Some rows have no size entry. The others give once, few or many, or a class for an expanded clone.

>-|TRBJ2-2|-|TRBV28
TGTGCCAGCAGTTTTTTTGCGGGGAACACCGGGGAGCTGTTTTTT
CASSFFAGNTGELFF
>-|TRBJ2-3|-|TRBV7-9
TGTGCCAGCAGCTTAAAGAGCGGTAGCACAGATACGCAGTATTTT
CASSLKSGSTDTQYF
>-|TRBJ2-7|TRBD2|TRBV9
TGTGCCAGCAGCCACCCCACCGGGGCGGGGGACCTCTACGAGCAGTACTTC
CASSHPTGAGDLYEQYF
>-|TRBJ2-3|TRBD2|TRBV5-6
TGTGCCAGCAGCCGTACTAGCGGGGGGGTTACAGATACGCAGTATTTT
CASSRTSGGVTDTQYF
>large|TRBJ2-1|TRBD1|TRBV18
TGTGCCAGCTCACCACGGGCCCCGGGACAGGGAAGTGGGAATGAGCAGTTCTTC
CASSPRAPGQGSGNEQFF
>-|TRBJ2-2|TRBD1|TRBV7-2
TGTGCCAGCAGCTTCACAGGGGGGATTACCGGGGAGCTGTTTTTT
CASSFTGGITGELFF
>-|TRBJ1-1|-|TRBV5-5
TGTGCCAGCAGCAAAAGGTCATCGGGGAACACTGAAGCTTTCTTT
CASSKRSSGNTEAFF
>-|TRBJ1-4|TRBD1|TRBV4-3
TGCGCCAGCAGCCGCCTTCTTAGGGGAGACAGGGAGGTATTAAGTGAAAAACTGTTTTTT
CASSRLLRGDREVLSEKLFF
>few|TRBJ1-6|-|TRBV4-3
TGCGCCAGCAGCCACCAAGAGGCCCTAGGGGGGGGCCCTAATTCACCCCTCCACTTT
CASSHQEALGGGPNSPLHF
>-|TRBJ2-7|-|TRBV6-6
TGTGCCAGCAGTTATGATTCCTGGGCAGGCTCCTACGAGCAGTACTTC
CASSYDSWAGSYEQYF
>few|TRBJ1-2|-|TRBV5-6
TGTGCCAGCAGCTTGTGGGGAGTGGTGTATGGCTACACCTTC
CASSLWGVVYGYTF
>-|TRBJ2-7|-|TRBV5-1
TGCGCCAGCAGCTCGGGATCTTCGACTACCTACGAGCAGTACTTC
CASSSGSSTTYEQYF
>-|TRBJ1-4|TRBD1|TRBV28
TGTGCCAGCAGGACAGGGGGCTATGAAAAACTGTTTTTT
CASRTGGYEKLFF
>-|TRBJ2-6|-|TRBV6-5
TGTGCCAGCGAAAGGAGCTCTGGGGCCAACGTCCTGACTTTC
CASERSSGANVLTF
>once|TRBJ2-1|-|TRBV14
TGTGCCAGCAGCCAAGAGGTCGCGAACAATGAGCAGTTCTTC
CASSQEVANNEQFF
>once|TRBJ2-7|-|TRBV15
TGTGCCACCAGCAGAGAACTGGGGACTGACTACGAGCAGTACTTC
CATSRELGTDYEQYF